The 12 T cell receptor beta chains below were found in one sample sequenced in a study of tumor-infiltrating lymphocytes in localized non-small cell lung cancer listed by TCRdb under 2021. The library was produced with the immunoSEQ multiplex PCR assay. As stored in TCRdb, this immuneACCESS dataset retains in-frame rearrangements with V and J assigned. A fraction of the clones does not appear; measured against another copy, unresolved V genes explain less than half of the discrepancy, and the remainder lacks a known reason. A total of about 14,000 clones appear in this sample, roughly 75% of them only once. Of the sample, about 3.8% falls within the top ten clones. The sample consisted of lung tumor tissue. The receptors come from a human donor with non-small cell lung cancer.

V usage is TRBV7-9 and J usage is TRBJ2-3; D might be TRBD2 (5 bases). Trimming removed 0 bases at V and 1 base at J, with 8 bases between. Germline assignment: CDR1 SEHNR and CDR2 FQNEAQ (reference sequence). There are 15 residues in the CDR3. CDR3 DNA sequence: TGTGCCAGCAGCTTAGCGGAGGTTGGCACAGATACGCAGTATTTT. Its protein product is CASSLAEVGTDTQYF.

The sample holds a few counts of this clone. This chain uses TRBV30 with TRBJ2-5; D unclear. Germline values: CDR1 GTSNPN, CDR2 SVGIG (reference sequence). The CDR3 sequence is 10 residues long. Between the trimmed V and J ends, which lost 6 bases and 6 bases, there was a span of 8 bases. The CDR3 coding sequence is TGTGCCTGCATTGACAAGACCCAGTACTTC. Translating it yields CACIDKTQYF.

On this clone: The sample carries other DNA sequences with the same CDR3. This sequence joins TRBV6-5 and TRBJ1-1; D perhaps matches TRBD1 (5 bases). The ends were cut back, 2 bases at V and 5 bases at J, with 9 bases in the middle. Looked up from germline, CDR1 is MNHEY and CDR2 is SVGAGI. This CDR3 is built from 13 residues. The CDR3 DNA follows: TGTGCCAGCAGTTACCCGGGGGGAACTGAAGCTTTCTTT. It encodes CASSYPGGTEAFF.

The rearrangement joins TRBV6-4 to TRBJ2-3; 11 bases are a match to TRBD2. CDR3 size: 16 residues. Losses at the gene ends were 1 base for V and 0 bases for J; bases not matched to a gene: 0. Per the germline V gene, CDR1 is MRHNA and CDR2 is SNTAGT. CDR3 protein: CASSDLAGGSTDTQYF. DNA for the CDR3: TGTGCCAGCAGTGACTTAGCGGGGGGGAGCACAGATACGCAGTATTTT.

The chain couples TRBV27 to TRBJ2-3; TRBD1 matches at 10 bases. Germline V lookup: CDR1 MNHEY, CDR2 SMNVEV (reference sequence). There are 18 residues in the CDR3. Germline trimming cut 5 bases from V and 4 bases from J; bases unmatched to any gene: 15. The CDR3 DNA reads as TGTGCCAGCAGTGAGGACAGGGGGTCCTGGCGGGCAGCAGATACGCAGTATTTT. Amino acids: CASSEDRGSWRAADTQYF.

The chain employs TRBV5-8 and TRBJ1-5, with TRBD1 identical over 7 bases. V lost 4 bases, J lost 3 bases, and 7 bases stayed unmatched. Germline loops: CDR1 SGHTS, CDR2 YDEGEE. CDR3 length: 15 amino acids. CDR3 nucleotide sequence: TGTGCCAGCAGCAAAAAGGACAGGTACAATCAGCCCCAGCATTTT. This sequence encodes CASSKKDRYNQPQHF.

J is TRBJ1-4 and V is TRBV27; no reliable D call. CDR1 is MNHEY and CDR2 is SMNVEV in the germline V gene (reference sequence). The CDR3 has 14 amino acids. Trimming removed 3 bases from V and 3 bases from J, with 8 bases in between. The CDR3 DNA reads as TGTGCCAGCAGTTTCCGACGATCTAATGAAAAACTGTTTTTT. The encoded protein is CASSFRRSNEKLFF.

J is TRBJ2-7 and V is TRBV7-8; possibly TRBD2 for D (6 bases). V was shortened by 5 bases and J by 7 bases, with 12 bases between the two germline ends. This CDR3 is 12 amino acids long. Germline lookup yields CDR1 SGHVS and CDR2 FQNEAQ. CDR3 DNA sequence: TGTGCCAGCAGCGGCGGGGTTCGGGAGCAGTACTTC. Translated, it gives CASSGGVREQYF. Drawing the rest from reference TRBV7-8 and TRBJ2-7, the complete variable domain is GAGVSQSPRYKVAKRGQDVALRCDPISGHVSLFWYQQALGQGPEFLTYFQNEAQLDKSGLPSDRFFAERPEGSVSTLKIQRTQQEDSAVYLCASSGGVREQYFGPGTRLTVT.

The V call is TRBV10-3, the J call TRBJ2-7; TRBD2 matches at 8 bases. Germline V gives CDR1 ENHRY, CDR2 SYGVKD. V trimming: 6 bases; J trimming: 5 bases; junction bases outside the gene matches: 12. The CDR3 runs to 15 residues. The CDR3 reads CAISESGLVDHEQYF. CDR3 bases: TGTGCCATCAGCGAATCGGGACTAGTAGACCACGAGCAGTACTTC.

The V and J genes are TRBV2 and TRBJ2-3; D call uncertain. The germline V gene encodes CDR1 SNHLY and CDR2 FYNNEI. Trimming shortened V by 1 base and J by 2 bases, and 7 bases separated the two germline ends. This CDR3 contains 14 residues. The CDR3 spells CASSEESPTDTQYF. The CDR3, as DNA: TGTGCCAGCAGTGAAGAGTCCCCCACAGATACGCAGTATTTT.

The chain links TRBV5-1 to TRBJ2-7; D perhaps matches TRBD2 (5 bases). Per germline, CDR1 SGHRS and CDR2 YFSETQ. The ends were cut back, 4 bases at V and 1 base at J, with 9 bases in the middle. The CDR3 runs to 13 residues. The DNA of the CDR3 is TGCGCCAGCAGCATTAGCGATTCCTACGAGCAGTACTTC. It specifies CASSISDSYEQYF.

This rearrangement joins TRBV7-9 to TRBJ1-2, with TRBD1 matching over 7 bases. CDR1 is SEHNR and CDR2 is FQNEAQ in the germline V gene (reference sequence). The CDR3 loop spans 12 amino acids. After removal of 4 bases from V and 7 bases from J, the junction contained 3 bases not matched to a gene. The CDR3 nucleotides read TGTGCCAGCAGCTCAGGGGACAGTGGCTACACCTTC. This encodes CASSSGDSGYTF. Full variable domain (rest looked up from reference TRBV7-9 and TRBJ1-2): DTGVSQNPRHKITKRGQNVTFRCDPISEHNRLYWYRQTLGQGPEFLTYFQNEAQLEKSRLLSDRFSAERPKGSFSTLEIQRTEQGDSAMYLCASSSGDSGYTFGSGTRLTVV.